Listed below are T cell receptor beta chains from one sample, sequenced in a study of T cell responses to AZD1222 COVID-19 vaccine. This table comes from immunoSEQ multiplex PCR, and its TCRdb copy is limited to in-frame clones, with some not included. The table shows some 150,000 clones, with around 90% occurring only once. This specimen was peripheral blood, taken on day 0 of AZD1222 vaccination. Receptors were obtained from an adult in good health. Each CDR3 is given with its conserved first and last residue. The D gene is left open where the match is weak. Part of the rows lack a size; the others show once, few, many or a class for expanded clones.

>TRBV28|-|TRBJ1-5|-
CASSLSGINQPQHF
TGTGCCAGCAGTTTAAGCGGGATTAATCAGCCCCAGCATTTT
>TRBV14|-|TRBJ1-1|once
CASSPLGQVNTEAFF
TGTGCCAGCAGCCCCCTTGGGCAAGTGAACACTGAAGCTTTCTTT
>TRBV9|-|TRBJ1-4|once
CASSVGGATNEKLFF
TGTGCCAGCAGCGTAGGAGGGGCAACTAATGAAAAACTGTTTTTT
>TRBV4-3|-|TRBJ1-1|few
CASSQWNAVNTEAFF
TGCGCCAGCAGCCAATGGAACGCGGTGAACACTGAAGCTTTCTTT
>TRBV19|-|TRBJ1-2|-
CASIPSGSIRGYTF
TGTGCCAGTATCCCGTCGGGCTCCATCAGGGGCTACACCTTC
>TRBV12-5|-|TRBJ2-1|-
CASGLESGLAIANEQFF
TGTGCTAGTGGTTTGGAGTCGGGCCTAGCCATCGCGAATGAGCAGTTCTTC
>TRBV19|TRBD2|TRBJ2-1|-
CASRGLAGVPYNEQFF
TGTGCCAGTAGGGGACTAGCGGGGGTCCCTTACAATGAGCAGTTCTTC
>TRBV28|-|TRBJ1-2|-
CASSLNANYGYTF
TGTGCCAGCAGTTTAAACGCTAACTATGGCTACACCTTC
>TRBV6-5|-|TRBJ1-6|-
CASSYGLSGSPLHF
TGTGCCAGCAGTTACGGGCTCTCGGGATCACCCCTCCACTTT
>TRBV5-1|-|TRBJ1-4|-
CASSPGRGLSNEKLFF
TGCGCCAGCAGCCCCGGCAGGGGCCTTTCTAATGAAAAACTGTTTTTT
>TRBV6-2/TRBV6-3|TRBD2|TRBJ2-3|-
CASIPAGVGTDTQYF
TGTGCCAGCATCCCTGCGGGAGTAGGCACAGATACGCAGTATTTT
>TRBV9|TRBD1|TRBJ2-1|once
CASSVSGQGYNEQFF
TGTGCCAGCAGCGTCTCGGGACAGGGATACAATGAGCAGTTCTTC
>TRBV6-6|-|TRBJ1-5|-
CASSYSRGYNQPQHF
TGTGCCAGCAGTTACTCAAGGGGGTACAATCAGCCCCAGCATTTT
>TRBV28|-|TRBJ1-5|-
CASMFYQRNQPQHF
TGTGCCAGCATGTTCTATCAGAGGAATCAGCCCCAGCATTTT
>TRBV5-6|-|TRBJ1-1|-
CASSRGRQGRFLNTEAFF
TGTGCCAGCAGCCGGGGGAGGCAGGGGCGATTTTTGAACACTGAAGCTTTCTTT
>TRBV9|-|TRBJ2-2|-
CASSVDLNTGELFF
TGTGCCAGCAGCGTAGATCTTAACACCGGGGAGCTGTTTTTT
>TRBV11-3|TRBD1|TRBJ2-1|-
CASSLGQGYNEQFF
TGTGCCAGCAGCTTAGGACAGGGATACAATGAGCAGTTCTTC
>TRBV6-5|TRBD1|TRBJ1-5|-
CASSYTGQGARQPQHF
TGTGCCAGCAGTTACACCGGACAGGGGGCACGGCAGCCCCAGCATTTT